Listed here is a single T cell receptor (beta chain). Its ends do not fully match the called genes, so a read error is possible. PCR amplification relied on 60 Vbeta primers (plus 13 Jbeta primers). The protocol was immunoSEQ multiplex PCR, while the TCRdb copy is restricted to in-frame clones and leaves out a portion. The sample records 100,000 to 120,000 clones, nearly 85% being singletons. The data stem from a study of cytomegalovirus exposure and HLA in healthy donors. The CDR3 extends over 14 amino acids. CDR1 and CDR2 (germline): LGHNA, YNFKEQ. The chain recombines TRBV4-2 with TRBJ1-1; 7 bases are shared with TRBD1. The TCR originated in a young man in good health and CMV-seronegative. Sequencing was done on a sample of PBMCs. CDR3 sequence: CAGSPYRGRTEAFF. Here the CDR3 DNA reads TGTGCCGGCAGCCCCTACAGGGGCAGGACTGAAGCTTTCTTT.